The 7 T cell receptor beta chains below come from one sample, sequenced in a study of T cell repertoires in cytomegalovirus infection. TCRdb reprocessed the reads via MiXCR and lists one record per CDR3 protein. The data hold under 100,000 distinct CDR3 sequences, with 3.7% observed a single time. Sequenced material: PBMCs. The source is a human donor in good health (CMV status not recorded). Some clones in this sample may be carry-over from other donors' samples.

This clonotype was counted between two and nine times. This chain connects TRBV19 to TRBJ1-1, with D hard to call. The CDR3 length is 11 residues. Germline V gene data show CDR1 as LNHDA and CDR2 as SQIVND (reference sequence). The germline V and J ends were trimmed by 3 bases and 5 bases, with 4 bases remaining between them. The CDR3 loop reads CASSIWTEAFF. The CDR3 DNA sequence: TGTGCCAGTAGTATCTGGACTGAAGCTTTCTTT.

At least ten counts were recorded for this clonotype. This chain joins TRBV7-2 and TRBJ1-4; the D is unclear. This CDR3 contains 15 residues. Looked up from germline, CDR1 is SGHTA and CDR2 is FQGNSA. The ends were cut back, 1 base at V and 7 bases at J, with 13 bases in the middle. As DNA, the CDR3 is TGTGCCAGCAGCTTAGACGTCAGGACCCCTGAAAAACTGTTTTTT. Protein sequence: CASSLDVRTPEKLFF.

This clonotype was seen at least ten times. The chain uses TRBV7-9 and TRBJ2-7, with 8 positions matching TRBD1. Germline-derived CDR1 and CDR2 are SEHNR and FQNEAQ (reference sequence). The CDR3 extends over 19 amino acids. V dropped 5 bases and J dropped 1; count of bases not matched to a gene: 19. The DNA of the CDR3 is TGTGCCAGCAGCACGGACAGGGCGCTATTAACCAGGGTTTCCTACGAGCAGTACTTC. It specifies CASSTDRALLTRVSYEQYF.

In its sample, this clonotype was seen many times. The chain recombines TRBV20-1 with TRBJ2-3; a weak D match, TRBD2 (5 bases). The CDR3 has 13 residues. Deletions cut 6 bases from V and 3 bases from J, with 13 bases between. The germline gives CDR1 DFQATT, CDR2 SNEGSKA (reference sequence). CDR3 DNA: TGCAGTGCCGAATATCGGGGTACAGATACGCAGTATTTT. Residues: CSAEYRGTDTQYF.

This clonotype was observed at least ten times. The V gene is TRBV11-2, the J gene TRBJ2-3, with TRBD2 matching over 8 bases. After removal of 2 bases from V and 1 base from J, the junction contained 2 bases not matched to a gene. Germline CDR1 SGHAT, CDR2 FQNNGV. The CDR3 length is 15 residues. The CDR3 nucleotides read TGTGCCAGCAGCTTACAGCGGGGGCGCACAGATACGCAGTATTTT. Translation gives CASSLQRGRTDTQYF.

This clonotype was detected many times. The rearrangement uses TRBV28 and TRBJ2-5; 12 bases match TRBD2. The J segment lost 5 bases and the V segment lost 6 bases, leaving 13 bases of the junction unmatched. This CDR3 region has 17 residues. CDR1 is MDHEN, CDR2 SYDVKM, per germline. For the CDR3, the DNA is TGTGCCAGCAGATACGGGCTGACTAGCGGGGGCATGGAGACCCAGTACTTC. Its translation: CASRYGLTSGGMETQYF.

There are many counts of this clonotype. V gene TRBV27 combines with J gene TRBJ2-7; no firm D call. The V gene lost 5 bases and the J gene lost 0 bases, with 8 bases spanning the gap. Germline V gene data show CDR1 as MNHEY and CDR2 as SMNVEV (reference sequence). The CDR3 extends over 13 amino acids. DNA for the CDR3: TGTGCCAGCAGTCCCTATAGCTCCTACGAGCAGTACTTC. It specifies CASSPYSSYEQYF.